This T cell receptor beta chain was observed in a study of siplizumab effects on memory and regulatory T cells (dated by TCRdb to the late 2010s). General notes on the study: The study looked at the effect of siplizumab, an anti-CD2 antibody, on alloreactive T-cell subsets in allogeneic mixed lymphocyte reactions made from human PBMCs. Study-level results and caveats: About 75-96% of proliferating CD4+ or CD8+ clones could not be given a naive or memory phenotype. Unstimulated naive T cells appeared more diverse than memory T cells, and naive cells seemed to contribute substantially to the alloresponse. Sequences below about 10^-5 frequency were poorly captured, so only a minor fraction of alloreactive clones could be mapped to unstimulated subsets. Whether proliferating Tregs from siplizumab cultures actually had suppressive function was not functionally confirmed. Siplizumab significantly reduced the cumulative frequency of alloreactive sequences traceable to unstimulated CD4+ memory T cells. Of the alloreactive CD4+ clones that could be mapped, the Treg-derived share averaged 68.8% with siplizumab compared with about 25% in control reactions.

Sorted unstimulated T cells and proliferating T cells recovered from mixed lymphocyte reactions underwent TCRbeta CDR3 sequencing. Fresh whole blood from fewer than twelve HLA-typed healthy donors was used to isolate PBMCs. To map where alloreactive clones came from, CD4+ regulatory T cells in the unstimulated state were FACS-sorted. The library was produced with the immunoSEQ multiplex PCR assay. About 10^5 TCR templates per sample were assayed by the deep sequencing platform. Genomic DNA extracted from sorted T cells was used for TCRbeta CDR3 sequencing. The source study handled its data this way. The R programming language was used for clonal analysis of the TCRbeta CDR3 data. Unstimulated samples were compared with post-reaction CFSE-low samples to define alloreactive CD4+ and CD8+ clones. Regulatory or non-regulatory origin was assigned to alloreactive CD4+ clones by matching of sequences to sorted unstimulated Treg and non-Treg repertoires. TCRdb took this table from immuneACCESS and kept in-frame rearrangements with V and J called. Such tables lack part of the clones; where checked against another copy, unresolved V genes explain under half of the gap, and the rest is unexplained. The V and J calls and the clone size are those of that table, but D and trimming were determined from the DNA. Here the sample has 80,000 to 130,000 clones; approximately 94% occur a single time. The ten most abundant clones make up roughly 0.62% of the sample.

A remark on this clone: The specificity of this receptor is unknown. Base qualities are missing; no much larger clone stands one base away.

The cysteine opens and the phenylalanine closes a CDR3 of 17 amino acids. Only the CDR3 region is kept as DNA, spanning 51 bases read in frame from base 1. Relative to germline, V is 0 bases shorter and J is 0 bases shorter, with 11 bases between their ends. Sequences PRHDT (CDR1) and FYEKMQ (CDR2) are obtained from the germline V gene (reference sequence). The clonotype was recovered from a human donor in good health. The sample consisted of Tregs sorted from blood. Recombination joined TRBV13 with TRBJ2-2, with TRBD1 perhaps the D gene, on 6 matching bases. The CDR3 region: CASSLGGTTTNTGELFF. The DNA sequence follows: TGTGCCAGCAGCTTAGGAGGGACAACCACGAACACCGGGGAGCTGTTTTTT.